The rows below give T cell receptor beta chains drawn from one sample of a study of blood T cell repertoires in COVID-19. TCRdb's table, derived via immunoSEQ multiplex PCR, lists solely in-frame clones and lacks some. The table lists more than 200,000 clones, 85% to 90% of them singletons. Sequencing was performed on peripheral blood. All receptors derive from an older man with acute or convalescent COVID-19. Each CDR3 is given with its conserved first and last residue.

j_gene | v_gene | CDR3aa
TRBJ2-7 | TRBV6-1 | CASSKGTSGVSSYEQYF
TRBJ2-7 | TRBV19 | CASSTQGSAYEQYF
TRBJ2-1 | TRBV11-2 | CASSSKGMVANEQFF
TRBJ2-7 | TRBV5-5 | CASSLMVVQGQEQYF
TRBJ1-4 | TRBV18 | CASSSEYTGLGEKLFF
TRBJ2-7 | TRBV19 | CASRAAETDYEQYF
TRBJ2-7 | TRBV7-9 | CASSPDSYSYEQYF
TRBJ1-5 | TRBV7-2 | CASSLQRNQPQHF
TRBJ2-2 | TRBV9 | CASSVGLLAGGELFF
TRBJ1-1 | TRBV7-8 | CASLPLGGNTEAFF
TRBJ2-5 | TRBV19 | CASRTQGSGETQYF
TRBJ2-4 | TRBV5-1 | CASSLERGIGIQYF
TRBJ2-7 | TRBV19 | CASSIGREGYEQYF
TRBJ2-5 | TRBV28 | CASSPTGIPQETQYF
TRBJ1-6 | TRBV2 | CASTDRKSNSPLHF
TRBJ2-3 | TRBV19 | CASSFTGGGDTQYF
TRBJ1-1 | TRBV19 | CASTDTVNTEAFF
TRBJ1-5 | TRBV4-2 | CASSPSSAGGNQPQHF
TRBJ2-7 | TRBV6-6 | CASRPQRDTGEQYF
TRBJ1-2 | TRBV7-9 | CASSLATGTRRAYGYTF
TRBJ1-1 | TRBV5-1 | CASSPGQSPNTEAFF
TRBJ2-3 | TRBV7-9 | CASSLVSGGAVPIDTQYF
TRBJ1-5 | TRBV2 | CASSDRQGSPNQPQHF
TRBJ2-6 | TRBV7-9 | CASSPEGGWPNVLTF
TRBJ1-3 | TRBV19 | CASRTTGESGNTIYF
TRBJ2-7 | TRBV28 | CASSPYSYRVVF
TRBJ2-7 | TRBV11-2 | CASSPTGLAGRVGEQYF
TRBJ2-7 | TRBV28 | CATTGRTYEQYF
TRBJ2-5 | TRBV3-1/TRBV3-2 | CASSPNSAQETQYF
TRBJ1-5 | TRBV2 | CASNVHREQPQHF
TRBJ1-6 | TRBV7-2 | CASSLEGEGYSPLHF
TRBJ2-2 | TRBV27 | CASAGLPNTGELFF
TRBJ2-2 | TRBV28 | CASSLRDRAGELFF
TRBJ2-7 | TRBV5-1 | CASSLNPLAGGKYEQYF
TRBJ1-2 | TRBV7-3 | CASSLKAGNSYGYTF
TRBJ2-6 | TRBV5-1 | CASTWTGEGANVLTF
TRBJ1-1 | TRBV28 | CASSLAQRNTEAFF